This entry lists 7 T cell receptor beta chains sequenced from one sample in a study of blood T cell repertoires in COVID-19. Sequenced by immunoSEQ multiplex PCR; TCRdb stores in-frame clones only, minus some. In the table there are some 71,000 clones, about 80% of which are singletons. The sample consisted of peripheral blood. The receptor source for this set is a woman aged 70-85 years with acute or convalescent COVID-19.

This clone was seen at least ten times. The J gene is TRBJ1-6, the V gene TRBV18; no clear D gene. The germline V gene has CDR1 KGHSH and CDR2 LQKENI. There are 14 residues in the CDR3. Trimming took off 3 bases at V and 10 bases at J, with 13 bases between the two ends. CDR3 in amino acids: CASSPRDTGSPLHF. As DNA, the CDR3 is TGTGCCAGCTCACCCCGGGATACGGGATCACCCCTCCACTTT.

The chain employs TRBV11-2 and TRBJ2-1, with 11 bases identical to TRBD2. Germline trimming cut 5 bases from V and 8 bases from J; bases unmatched to any gene: 8. This CDR3 has 15 amino acids. Germline V gives CDR1 SGHAT, CDR2 FQNNGV. The CDR3 protein is CASSKTSGNRDEQFF. The CDR3 nucleotides are TGTGCCAGCAGCAAGACTAGCGGGAACAGGGATGAGCAGTTCTTC.

The rearrangement links TRBV6-5 to TRBJ2-3, with 8 bases lining up with TRBD2. J lost 1 base, V lost 4 bases, and 1 base had no gene match. The CDR3 has 14 residues. Germline V gives CDR1 MNHEY, CDR2 SVGAGI. In DNA, the CDR3 is TGTGCCAGCAGTTCGGGAGGGGGCACAGATACGCAGTATTTT. Translating it yields CASSSGGGTDTQYF.

The chain combines TRBV7-9 with TRBJ1-4; 8 bases match TRBD1. After removal of 5 bases from V and 7 bases from J, the junction contained 6 bases not matched to a gene. CDR1 is SEHNR, CDR2 FQNEAQ, per germline (reference sequence). This CDR3 is built from 14 residues. CDR3 bases: TGTGCCAGCAGCCCACAGGGGGGCGGTGAAAAACTGTTTTTT. Its protein product is CASSPQGGGEKLFF.

The chain links TRBV27 to TRBJ2-1; 8 nucleotides match TRBD1. The CDR3 is made up of 15 amino acids. Unmatched junction bases numbered 3, after V lost 0 bases and J lost 5 bases. Germline-derived CDR1 and CDR2 are MNHEY and SMNVEV (reference sequence). DNA of the CDR3: TGTGCCAGCAGTTTATCGACAGGGGTGGACAATGAGCAGTTCTTC. Translating gives CASSLSTGVDNEQFF.

The chain couples TRBV30 to TRBJ2-2, with TRBD1 matching 8 bases. The CDR3 is made up of 14 amino acids. J gave up 1 base and V 4 bases, and 2 bases lay outside the gene matches. From germline, CDR1 is GTSNPN and CDR2 SVGIG (reference sequence). The CDR3 is CAWTGQGNTGELFF. CDR3 DNA: TGTGCCTGGACCGGACAGGGGAACACCGGGGAGCTGTTTTTT.

This chain joins TRBV6-5 and TRBJ1-1; a possible D gene is TRBD1 (5 bases). CDR1 is MNHEY, CDR2 SVGAGI, per germline. The CDR3 runs 12 residues. The V end was cut by 7 bases, the J end by 0 bases, with 6 bases between. CDR3 region: CASKQVNTEAFF. In DNA, the CDR3 is TGTGCCAGCAAACAGGTGAACACTGAAGCTTTCTTT.